The clone carrying this T cell receptor (beta chain) was found once. The antigen is unknown. These data come from a study of beta chain features in type 1 diabetes. Study-level results: No resolution was reached here on whether HLA type influences TCRB rearrangement. Type 1 diabetes patients showed fewer insertions and more deletions at VDJ junctions. The cDNA sequencing approach could over-represent high-TCR-expressing cells.

Of the isolated RNA, all was reverse transcribed, and so the sequenced material was expressed TCRB transcripts. Clones were sequenced by immunoSEQ multiplex PCR, and TCRdb holds only the in-frame ones, with some missing. The sample contains a few hundred thousand clones, roughly 30% of which appear only once. Naive, central memory, regulatory and stem cell-like memory cells within the CD4+ compartment were sorted using CD45RO/CCR7/CD25/CD127/CD95/CD27. The V and J ends lost 1 base and 8 bases respectively, with 21 bases between them. There are 17 residues in the CDR3. CDR1 is SGHNT and CDR2 is YYREEE in the germline V gene (reference sequence).

This clonotype was sampled from a man between 18 and 29 years old in good health. V usage is TRBV5-4 and J usage is TRBJ2-2, with D possibly TRBD2 on 7 matching bases. Sequencing used naive CD4+ T cells from blood. As DNA, the CDR3 is TGTGCCAGCAGCTTGAACGGGGGGCTGACCAATTTTGGGGAGCTGTTTTTT. Translated, it gives CASSLNGGLTNFGELFF.